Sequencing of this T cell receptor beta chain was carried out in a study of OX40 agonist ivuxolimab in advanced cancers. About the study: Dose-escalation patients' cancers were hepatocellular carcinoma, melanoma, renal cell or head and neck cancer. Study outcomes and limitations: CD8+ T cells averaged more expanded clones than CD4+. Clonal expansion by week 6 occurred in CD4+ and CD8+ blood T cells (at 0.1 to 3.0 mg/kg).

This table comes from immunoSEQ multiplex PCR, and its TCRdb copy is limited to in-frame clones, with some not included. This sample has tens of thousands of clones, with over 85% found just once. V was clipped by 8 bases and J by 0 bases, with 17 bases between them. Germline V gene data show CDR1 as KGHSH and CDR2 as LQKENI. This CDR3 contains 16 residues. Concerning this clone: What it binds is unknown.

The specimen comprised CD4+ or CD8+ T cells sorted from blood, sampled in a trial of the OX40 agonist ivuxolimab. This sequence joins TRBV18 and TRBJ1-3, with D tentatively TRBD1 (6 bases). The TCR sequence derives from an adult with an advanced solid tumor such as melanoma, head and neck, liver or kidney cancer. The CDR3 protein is CASRSSGAFSGNTIYF. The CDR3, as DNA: TGTGCCAGCCGATCGTCAGGGGCCTTCTCTGGAAACACCATATATTTT.